The 20 T cell receptor beta chains listed next were all sequenced from one sample in a study of CD8 T cells in ankylosing spondylitis. Antigens of these TCRs are unknown. TCRdb used MiXCR to reprocess the 5' RACE reads, holding one entry per CDR3 protein. The sample lists about 330,000 distinct CDR3 sequences, approximately 8% occurring once. Findings and limits, study-wide: Seven to nine highly homologous variants made up a TCR beta motif that seemed to typify ankylosing spondylitis blood.

Sequencing used blood, either unsorted or a sorted T cell fraction (not recorded which). These receptors came from a male donor with ankylosing spondylitis.

This clonotype occurred many times. This chain uses TRBV29-1 with TRBJ2-5; no clear D. Germline-derived CDR1 and CDR2 are SQVTM and ANQGSEA. V lost 4 bases, J lost 4 bases, and 19 bases lay in between. CDR3 length: 15 residues. The CDR3 DNA is TGCAGCGTTGCCCTGCCCAACGCGGCATCAGAGACCCAGTACTTC. Translating gives CSVALPNAASETQYF.

A few counts support this clonotype. The chain links TRBV7-9 to TRBJ1-1; no firm D call. V lost 5 bases and J lost 0, with 10 bases in between. Germline V gives CDR1 SEHNR, CDR2 FQNEAQ (reference sequence). The CDR3 sequence is 14 residues long. The CDR3 reads CASSQTAMNTEAFF. In DNA form, the CDR3 reads TGTGCCAGCAGCCAAACAGCGATGAACACTGAAGCTTTCTTT.

The table lists this clonotype with many counts. This chain links TRBV5-1 with TRBJ1-2; D ambiguous. This CDR3 spans 15 amino acids. Germline loops: CDR1 SGHRS, CDR2 YFSETQ. V was trimmed by 0 bases and J by 8 bases, leaving 17 bases between them. The CDR3 here is CASSLESAQDGGYTF. The CDR3 nucleotides read TGCGCCAGCAGCTTGGAGTCAGCCCAAGACGGGGGCTACACCTTC.

This clonotype has only a few counts. The chain couples TRBV2 to TRBJ2-7, with 10 bases matching TRBD2. V lost 6 bases and J lost 6; bases outside the gene matches: 11. This CDR3 is 15 amino acids long. The V gene's germline CDR1 is SNHLY and CDR2 FYNNEI. This CDR3 is CASRRNLAGDGEQYF. The CDR3 DNA sequence: TGTGCCAGCAGGCGAAATCTAGCGGGAGACGGCGAGCAGTACTTC.

This clonotype was counted at least ten times. This chain links TRBV5-1 with TRBJ2-7; tentatively, D is TRBD1 or TRBD2 (5 bases each). The germline CDR1 and CDR2 sequences are SGHRS and YFSETQ. Trimming pared 7 bases from V and 2 bases from J, leaving 10 bases between. The CDR3 consists of 12 residues. This chain's CDR3 is CASRDGPYEQYF. The CDR3 coding sequence is TGCGCCAGCCGGGACGGTCCCTACGAGCAGTACTTC.

In regard to this clonotype: Compared with germline, one end of the junction differs, possibly owing to a read error. The rearrangement joins TRBV7-9 to TRBJ2-7; 11 bases map to TRBD1. The CDR3 totals 15 residues. The germline gives CDR1 SEHNR, CDR2 FQNEAQ (reference sequence). CDR3 nucleotide sequence: TGTGCCAGCACCTTAGGACAGGGGGCTTCCTACGAGCAGTACTTC. Amino acid sequence: CASTLGQGASYEQYF.

This clonotype was found a few times. The chain uses TRBV7-2 and TRBJ1-4; TRBD1 agrees at 7 bases. Trimming at V came to 0 bases and at J to 3 bases, leaving 1 base not matched to a gene. CDR3 length: 15 residues. Germline V gene sequence: CDR1 SGHTA, CDR2 FQGNSA. The CDR3: CASSLAGGANEKLFF. The CDR3 nucleotides are TGTGCCAGCAGCTTAGCAGGGGGCGCTAATGAAAAACTGTTTTTT. Together with reference TRBV7-2 and TRBJ1-4, the CDR3 gives the full variable domain: GAGVSQSPSNKVTEKGKDVELRCDPISGHTALYWYRQSLGQGLEFLIYFQGNSAPDKSGLPSDRFSAERTGGSVSTLTIQRTQQEDSAVYLCASSLAGGANEKLFFGSGTQLSVL.

This clonotype occurred a few times. This chain links TRBV4-1 with TRBJ2-1, with D possibly TRBD2 on 5 matching bases. Germline values: CDR1 MGHRA, CDR2 YSYEKL. The CDR3 sequence is 14 residues long. V was cut by 0 bases and J by 7 bases, with 10 bases left in between. CDR3 protein: CASSQDGRANEQFF. Here the CDR3 DNA reads TGCGCCAGCAGCCAAGATGGGCGGGCTAATGAGCAGTTCTTC.

This clonotype was seen a handful of times. The rearrangement uses TRBV15 and TRBJ2-3; a possible D gene is TRBD1 (6 bases). This CDR3 region has 16 residues. The V end lost 4 bases, the J end lost 0 bases, and 14 bases lay between the germline ends. Per germline, CDR1 LNHNV and CDR2 YYDKDF (reference sequence). In DNA, the CDR3 is TGTGCCACCAGCACCAGGGACAACCCTAGCACAGATACGCAGTATTTT. Translation: CATSTRDNPSTDTQYF.

This clonotype was counted ten times or more. The V gene is TRBV20-1, the J gene TRBJ2-2; 9 bases match TRBD1. This CDR3 is built from 16 residues. Trimming cost V 1 base and J 4 bases; bases outside gene matches: 7. Germline-derived CDR1 and CDR2 are DFQATT and SNEGSKA (reference sequence). The DNA for the CDR3 is TGCAGTGCTAGAGGACCGGGACAGGGAGGCACCGGGGAGCTGTTTTTT. Residues: CSARGPGQGGTGELFF.

V is TRBV18 and J is TRBJ2-3, with 9 bases that match TRBD2. V trimming: 4 bases; J trimming: 3 bases; junction bases outside the gene matches: 5. Germline values: CDR1 KGHSH, CDR2 LQKENI. This CDR3 is 15 amino acids long. In nucleotides, the CDR3 is TGTGCCAGCTCACGTTCTAGCGGGGTAACAGATACGCAGTATTTT. Protein: CASSRSSGVTDTQYF.

The V gene is TRBV7-3, the J gene TRBJ2-7, with TRBD2 identical over 15 bases. CDR3 length: 16 amino acids. CDR1 is SGHTA and CDR2 is FQGTGA in the germline V gene. V was clipped by 6 bases and J by 7 bases; unmatched bases: 10. CDR3 bases: TGTGCCAGCAGGGGACTAGCGGGAGGCCATGCTATAGAGCAGTACTTC. Translation: CASRGLAGGHAIEQYF.

This sequence joins TRBV28 and TRBJ2-3; the D is unclear. The ends were cut back, 2 bases at V and 4 bases at J, with 10 bases in the middle. The CDR3 has 14 residues. From germline, CDR1 is MDHEN and CDR2 SYDVKM. CDR3 coding DNA: TGTGCCAGCAGTTTACCTCCGCTAGCAGATACGCAGTATTTT. Amino acids: CASSLPPLADTQYF.

This clonotype has only a few counts. This rearrangement joins TRBV7-2 to TRBJ1-1; TRBD1 agrees at 12 bases. This CDR3 spans 16 amino acids. The V gene's germline CDR1 is SGHTA and CDR2 FQGNSA. V shed 1 base, J shed 4 bases, and the junction held 4 bases outside the gene matches. The CDR3 region is CASSLEGTGGVTEAFF. The CDR3 bases are TGTGCCAGCAGCTTAGAGGGGACAGGGGGCGTCACTGAAGCTTTCTTT.

In its sample, this clonotype was seen a few times. V gene TRBV25-1 combines with J gene TRBJ2-7, with 7 bases aligning to TRBD2. The germline V gene encodes CDR1 MGHDK and CDR2 SYGVNS. The CDR3 consists of 14 residues. J lost 4 bases, V lost 0 bases, and 3 bases had no gene match. The DNA for the CDR3 is TGTGCCAGCAGTGAATATGGGGGGGGTTACGAGCAGTACTTC. Translating gives CASSEYGGGYEQYF.

J is TRBJ2-3 and V is TRBV6-2 or TRBV6-3; 14 bases map to TRBD2. The CDR3 is 20 residues long. Germline assignment: CDR1 MNHEY and CDR2 SVGEGT. The J segment lost 2 bases and the V segment lost 5 bases, leaving 15 bases of the junction unmatched. This CDR3 reads CASSLNPGLAGAEYTDTQYF. DNA of the CDR3: TGTGCCAGCAGTCTTAATCCGGGACTAGCGGGAGCGGAATACACAGATACGCAGTATTTT.

This clonotype was found a few times. The V and J genes are TRBV4-1 and TRBJ1-4; weak D call: TRBD1 (5 bases). CDR3 size: 14 residues. The V gene's germline CDR1 is MGHRA and CDR2 YSYEKL. The ends were cut back, 10 bases at V and 4 bases at J, with 16 bases in the middle. The CDR3 here is CATAGPGGNEKLFF. In DNA form, the CDR3 reads TGCGCCACCGCGGGGCCGGGGGGTAATGAAAAACTGTTTTTT.

This clonotype was observed a handful of times. J is TRBJ1-2 and V is TRBV7-9, with 7 bases lining up with TRBD1. Losses at the gene ends were 7 bases for V and 3 bases for J; bases not matched to a gene: 5. The CDR3 has 13 residues. Per the germline V gene, CDR1 is SEHNR and CDR2 is FQNEAQ (reference sequence). The CDR3 sequence: CASNRDSDYGYTF. The CDR3 DNA is TGTGCCAGCAACCGGGACAGCGACTATGGCTACACCTTC.

This clonotype was found many times. The chain is built from TRBV9 and TRBJ2-1; a possible D gene is TRBD2 (6 bases). The V end was cut by 4 bases, the J end by 6 bases, with 11 bases between. This CDR3 region has 13 residues. Per germline, CDR1 SGDLS and CDR2 YYNGEE. CDR3 in amino acids: CASSFAGTNEQFF. The CDR3, as DNA: TGTGCCAGCAGCTTCGCGGGGACCAATGAGCAGTTCTTC. Full variable domain (remainder filled in from reference TRBV9 and TRBJ2-1): DSGVTQTPKHLITATGQRVTLRCSPRSGDLSVYWYQQSLDQGLQFLIQYYNGEERAKGNILERFSAQQFPDLHSELNLSSLELGDSALYFCASSFAGTNEQFFGPGTRLTVL.

This clonotype was detected many times. The chain couples TRBV10-3 to TRBJ2-7, with D tentatively TRBD2 (5 bases). Per the germline V gene, CDR1 is ENHRY and CDR2 is SYGVKD. This CDR3 is 15 amino acids long. Trimming left V 3 bases short and J 2 bases short, with 14 bases between. This CDR3 reads CAISDSGRAPYEQYF. The CDR3 DNA sequence: TGTGCCATCAGTGACAGTGGGAGAGCCCCCTACGAGCAGTACTTC.